This TCR beta chain originates from a study of cytomegalovirus exposure and HLA in healthy donors. Study results and limitations: With DRB1 most and HLA-C fewest, TCR association rates differed between HLA loci in a later analysis.

With respect to this clone: The antigen is unknown.

V lost 0 bases, J lost 0 bases, and 21 bases lay in between. The length of the CDR3 is 20 residues. Germline CDR1 is SGHRS and CDR2 is YFSETQ. Both 60 Vbeta primers and 13 Jbeta primers went into the PCR. Some clones are missing from TCRdb's copy, which holds only in-frame ones; the method was immunoSEQ multiplex PCR. The sample has about 280,000 clones; 70% to 90% are singletons. The chain carries TRBV5-1 and TRBJ1-4; tentative D call: TRBD1 (5 bases). Sequencing was carried out using PBMCs. The sequence came from a woman aged 18-29 years in good health and CMV-seronegative. The CDR3 is CASSLGRAGPNVATNEKLFF. The CDR3 bases are TGCGCCAGCAGCTTGGGTAGGGCAGGGCCGAATGTCGCAACTAATGAAAAACTGTTTTTT.